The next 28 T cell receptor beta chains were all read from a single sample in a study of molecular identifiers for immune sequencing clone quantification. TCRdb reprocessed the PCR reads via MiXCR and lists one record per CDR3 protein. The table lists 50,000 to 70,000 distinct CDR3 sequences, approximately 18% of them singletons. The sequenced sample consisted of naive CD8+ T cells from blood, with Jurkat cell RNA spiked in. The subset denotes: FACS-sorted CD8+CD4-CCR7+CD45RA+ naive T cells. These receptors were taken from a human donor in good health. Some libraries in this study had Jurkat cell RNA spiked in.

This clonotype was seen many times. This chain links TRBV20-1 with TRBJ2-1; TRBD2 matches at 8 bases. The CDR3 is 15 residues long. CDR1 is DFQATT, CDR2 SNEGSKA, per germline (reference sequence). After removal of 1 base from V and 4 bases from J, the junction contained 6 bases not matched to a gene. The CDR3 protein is CSARARGGTYNEQFF. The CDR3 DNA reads TGCAGTGCTAGAGCCCGGGGGGGGACGTACAATGAGCAGTTCTTC.

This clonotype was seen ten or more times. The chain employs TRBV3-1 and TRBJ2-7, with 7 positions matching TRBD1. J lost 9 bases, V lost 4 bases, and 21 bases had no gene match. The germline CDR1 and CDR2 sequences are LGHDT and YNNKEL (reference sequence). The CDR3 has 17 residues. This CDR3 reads CASSPAGGSGPFFGQYF. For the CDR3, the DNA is TGTGCCAGCAGCCCAGCAGGGGGTTCAGGACCCTTTTTTGGGCAGTACTTC.

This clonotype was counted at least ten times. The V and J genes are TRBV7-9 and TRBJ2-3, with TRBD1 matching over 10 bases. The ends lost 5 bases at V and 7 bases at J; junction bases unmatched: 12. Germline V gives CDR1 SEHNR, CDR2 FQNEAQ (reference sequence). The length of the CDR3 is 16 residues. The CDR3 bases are TGTGCCAGCAGCATAAGACAGGGGGCTATAGGCAATACGCAGTATTTT. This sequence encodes CASSIRQGAIGNTQYF.

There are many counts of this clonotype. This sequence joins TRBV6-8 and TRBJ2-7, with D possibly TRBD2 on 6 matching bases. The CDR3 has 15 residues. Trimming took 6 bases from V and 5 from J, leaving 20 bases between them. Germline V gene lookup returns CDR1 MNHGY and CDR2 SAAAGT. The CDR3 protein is CASSMEGGPYDEQYF. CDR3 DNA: TGTGCCAGCAGCATGGAAGGAGGGCCATACGACGAGCAGTACTTC.

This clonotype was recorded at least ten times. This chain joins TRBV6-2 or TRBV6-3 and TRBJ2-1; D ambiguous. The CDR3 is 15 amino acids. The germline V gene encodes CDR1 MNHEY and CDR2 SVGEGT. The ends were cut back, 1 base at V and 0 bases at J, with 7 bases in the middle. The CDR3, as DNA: TGTGCCAGCAGTTACTGGCAGAGCTCCTACAATGAGCAGTTCTTC. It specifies CASSYWQSSYNEQFF.

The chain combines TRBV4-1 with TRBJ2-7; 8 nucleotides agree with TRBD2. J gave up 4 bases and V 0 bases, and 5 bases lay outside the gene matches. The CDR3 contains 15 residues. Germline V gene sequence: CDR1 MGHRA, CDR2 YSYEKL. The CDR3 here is CASSQDQGLAYEQYF. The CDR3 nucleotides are TGCGCCAGCAGCCAAGATCAAGGACTAGCTTACGAGCAGTACTTC.

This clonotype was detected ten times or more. The CDR3 is CSVETRGGTGELFF. CDR3 bases: TGCAGCGTTGAAACCCGTGGAGGGACCGGGGAGCTGTTTTTT. The J gene is TRBJ2-2, the V gene TRBV29-1; a weak D match, TRBD2 (6 bases). V gave up 2 bases and J gave up 5 bases, with 12 bases separating them. The germline CDR1 and CDR2 sequences are SQVTM and ANQGSEA. The CDR3 has 14 amino acids.

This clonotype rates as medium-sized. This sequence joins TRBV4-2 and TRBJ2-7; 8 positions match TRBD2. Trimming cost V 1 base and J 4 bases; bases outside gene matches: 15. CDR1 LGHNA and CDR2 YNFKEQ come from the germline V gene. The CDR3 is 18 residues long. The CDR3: CASSQVPPPTAGVYEQYF. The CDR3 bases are TGTGCCAGCAGCCAAGTACCGCCCCCCACAGCGGGAGTATACGAGCAGTACTTC.

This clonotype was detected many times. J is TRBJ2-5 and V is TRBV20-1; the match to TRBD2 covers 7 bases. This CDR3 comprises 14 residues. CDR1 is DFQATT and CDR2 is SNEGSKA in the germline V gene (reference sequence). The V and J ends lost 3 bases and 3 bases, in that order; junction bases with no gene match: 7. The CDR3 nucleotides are TGCAGTGCTAGTGGCGGGAGTGCTGAAGAGACCCAGTACTTC. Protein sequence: CSASGGSAEETQYF.

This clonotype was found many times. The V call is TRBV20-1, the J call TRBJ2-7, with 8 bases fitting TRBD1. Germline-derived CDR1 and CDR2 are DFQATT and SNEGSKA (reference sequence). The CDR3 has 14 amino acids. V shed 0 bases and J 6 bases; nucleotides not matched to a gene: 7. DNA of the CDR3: TGCAGTGCTAGAGACCCACAGGGGGAAGGCGAGCAGTACTTC. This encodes CSARDPQGEGEQYF.

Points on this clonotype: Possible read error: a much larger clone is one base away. CDR3 region: CVSSEWAGVTEAFF. The CDR3 nucleotides read TGTGTCAGCAGTGAGTGGGCAGGGGTCACTGAAGCTTTCTTT. The chain recombines TRBV6-1 with TRBJ1-1, with TRBD1 as a possible D gene (6 bases). The germline gives CDR1 MNHNS, CDR2 SASEGT. This CDR3 contains 14 residues.

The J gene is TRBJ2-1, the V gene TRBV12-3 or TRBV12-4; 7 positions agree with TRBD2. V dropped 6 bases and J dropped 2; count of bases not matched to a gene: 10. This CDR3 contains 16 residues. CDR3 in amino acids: CASSPLLAVTYNEQFF. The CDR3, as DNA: TGTGCCAGCAGCCCGCTGCTAGCGGTCACCTACAATGAGCAGTTCTTC.

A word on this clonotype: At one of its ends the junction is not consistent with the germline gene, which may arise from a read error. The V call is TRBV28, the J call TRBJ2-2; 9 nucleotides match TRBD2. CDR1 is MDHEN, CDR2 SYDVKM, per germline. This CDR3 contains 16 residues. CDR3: CACSPSSGTPLGELFF. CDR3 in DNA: TGTGCCTGCAGTCCTTCTAGCGGGACTCCCCTCGGGGAGCTGTTTTTT. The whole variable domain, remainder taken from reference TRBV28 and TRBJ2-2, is DVKVTQSSRYLVKRTGEKVFLECVQDMDHENMFWYRQDPGLGLRLIYFSYDVKMKEKGDIPEGYSVSREKKERFSLILESASTNQTSMYLCACSPSSGTPLGELFFGEGSRLTVL.

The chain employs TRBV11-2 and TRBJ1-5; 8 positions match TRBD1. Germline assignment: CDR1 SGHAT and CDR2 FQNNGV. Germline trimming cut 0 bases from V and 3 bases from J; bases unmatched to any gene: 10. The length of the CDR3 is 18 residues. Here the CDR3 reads CASSLETLGQGLNQPQHF. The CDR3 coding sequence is TGTGCCAGCAGCTTAGAAACCCTCGGACAGGGCCTCAATCAGCCCCAGCATTTT.

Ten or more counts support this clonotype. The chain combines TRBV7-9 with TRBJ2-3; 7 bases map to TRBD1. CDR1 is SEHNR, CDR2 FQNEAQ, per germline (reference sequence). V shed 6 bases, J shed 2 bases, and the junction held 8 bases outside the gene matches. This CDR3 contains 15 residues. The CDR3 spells CASRAGQVLTDTQYF. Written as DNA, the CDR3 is TGTGCCAGCAGAGCCGGACAGGTTCTCACAGATACGCAGTATTTT.

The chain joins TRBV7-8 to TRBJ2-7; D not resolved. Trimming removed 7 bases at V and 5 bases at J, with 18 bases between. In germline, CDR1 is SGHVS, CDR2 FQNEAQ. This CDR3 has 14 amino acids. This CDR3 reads CASTVASVKNEQYF. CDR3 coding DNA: TGTGCCAGCACCGTAGCCTCCGTGAAGAACGAGCAGTACTTC. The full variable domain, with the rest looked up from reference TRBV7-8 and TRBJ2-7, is GAGVSQSPRYKVAKRGQDVALRCDPISGHVSLFWYQQALGQGPEFLTYFQNEAQLDKSGLPSDRFFAERPEGSVSTLKIQRTQQEDSAVYLCASTVASVKNEQYFGPGTRLTVT.

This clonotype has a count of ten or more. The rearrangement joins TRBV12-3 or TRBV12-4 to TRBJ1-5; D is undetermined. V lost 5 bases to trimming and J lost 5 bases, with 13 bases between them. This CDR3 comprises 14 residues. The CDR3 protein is CASSQTGPYQPQHF. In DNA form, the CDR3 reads TGTGCCAGCAGTCAAACCGGGCCCTATCAGCCCCAGCATTTT.

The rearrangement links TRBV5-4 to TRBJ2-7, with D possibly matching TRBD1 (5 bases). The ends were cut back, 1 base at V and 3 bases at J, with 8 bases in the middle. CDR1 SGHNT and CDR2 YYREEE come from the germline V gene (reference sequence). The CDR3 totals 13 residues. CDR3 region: CASSLQGFYEQYF. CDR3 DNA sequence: TGTGCCAGCAGCTTGCAGGGATTCTACGAGCAGTACTTC. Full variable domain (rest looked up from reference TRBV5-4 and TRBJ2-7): ETGVTQSPTHLIKTRGQQVTLRCSSQSGHNTVSWYQQALGQGPQFIFQYYREEENGRGNFPPRFSGLQFPNYSSELNVNALELDDSALYLCASSLQGFYEQYFGPGTRLTVT.

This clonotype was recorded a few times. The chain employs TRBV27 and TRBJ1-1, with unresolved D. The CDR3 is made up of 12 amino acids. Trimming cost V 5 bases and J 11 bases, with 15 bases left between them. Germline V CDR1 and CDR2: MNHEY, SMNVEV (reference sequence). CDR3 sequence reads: CASSDVGRVAFF. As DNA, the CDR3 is TGTGCCAGCAGTGATGTGGGGAGGGTGGCTTTCTTT.

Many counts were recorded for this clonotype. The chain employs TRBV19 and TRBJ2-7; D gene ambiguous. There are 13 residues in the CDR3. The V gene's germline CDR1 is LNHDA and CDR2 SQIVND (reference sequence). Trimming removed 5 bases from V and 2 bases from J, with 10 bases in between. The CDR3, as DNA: TGTGCCAGTAGTCCTCGAGCCCCCTACGAGCAGTACTTC. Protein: CASSPRAPYEQYF.

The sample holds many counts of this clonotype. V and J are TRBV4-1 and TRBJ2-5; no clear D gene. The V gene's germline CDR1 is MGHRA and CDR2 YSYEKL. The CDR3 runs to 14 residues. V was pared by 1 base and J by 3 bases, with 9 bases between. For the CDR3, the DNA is TGCGCCAGCAGCCAAGTCTCCGCAAAAGAGACCCAGTACTTC. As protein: CASSQVSAKETQYF.

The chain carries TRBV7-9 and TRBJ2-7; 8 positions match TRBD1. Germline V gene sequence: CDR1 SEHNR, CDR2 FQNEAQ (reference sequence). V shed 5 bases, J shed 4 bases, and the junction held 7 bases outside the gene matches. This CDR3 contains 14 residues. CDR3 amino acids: CASSPRDRFYEQYF. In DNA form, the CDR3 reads TGTGCCAGCAGCCCGCGGGACAGGTTTTACGAGCAGTACTTC.

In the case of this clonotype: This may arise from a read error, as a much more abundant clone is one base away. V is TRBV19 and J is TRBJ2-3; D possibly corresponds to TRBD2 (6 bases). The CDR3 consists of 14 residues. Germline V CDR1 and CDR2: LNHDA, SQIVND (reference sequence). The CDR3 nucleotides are TGTGCCAGTAGTATGATACTAGCAACAGATACGAAGTATTTT. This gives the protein CASSMILATDTKYF.

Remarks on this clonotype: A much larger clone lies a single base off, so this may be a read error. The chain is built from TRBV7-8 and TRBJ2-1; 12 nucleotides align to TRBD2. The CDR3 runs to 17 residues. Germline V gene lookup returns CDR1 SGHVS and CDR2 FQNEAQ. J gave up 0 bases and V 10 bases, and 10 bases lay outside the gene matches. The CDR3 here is CATDWPSGRGSYNEQFF. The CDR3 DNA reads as TGTGCCACCGACTGGCCTAGCGGGAGGGGCTCCTACAATGAGCAGTTCTTC.

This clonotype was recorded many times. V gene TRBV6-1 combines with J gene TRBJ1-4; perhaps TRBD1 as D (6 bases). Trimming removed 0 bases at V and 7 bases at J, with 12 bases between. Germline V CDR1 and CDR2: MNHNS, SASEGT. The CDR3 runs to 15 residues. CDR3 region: CASSEAGGLTEKLFF. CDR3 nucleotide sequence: TGTGCCAGCAGTGAAGCGGGGGGGCTAACTGAAAAACTGTTTTTT.

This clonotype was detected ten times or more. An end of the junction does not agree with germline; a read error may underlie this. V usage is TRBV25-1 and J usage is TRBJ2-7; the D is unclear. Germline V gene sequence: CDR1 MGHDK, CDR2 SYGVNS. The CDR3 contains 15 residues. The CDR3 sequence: CASSEFGTEPYKQYF. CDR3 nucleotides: TGTGCCAGCAGTGAATTTGGAACAGAGCCCTACAAGCAGTACTTC.

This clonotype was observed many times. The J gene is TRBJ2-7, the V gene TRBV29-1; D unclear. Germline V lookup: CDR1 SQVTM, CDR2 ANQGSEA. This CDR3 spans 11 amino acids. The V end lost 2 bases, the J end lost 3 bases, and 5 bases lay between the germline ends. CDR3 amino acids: CSVERDYEQYF. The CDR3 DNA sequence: TGCAGCGTTGAACGAGACTACGAGCAGTACTTC.

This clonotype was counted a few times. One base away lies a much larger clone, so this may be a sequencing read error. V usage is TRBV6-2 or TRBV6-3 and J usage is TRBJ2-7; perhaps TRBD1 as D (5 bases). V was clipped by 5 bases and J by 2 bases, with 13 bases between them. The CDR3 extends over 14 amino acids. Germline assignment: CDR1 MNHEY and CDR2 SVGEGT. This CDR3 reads CASSVALDTYEQYF. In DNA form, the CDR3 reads TGTGCCAGCAGTGTCGCCCTGGACACCTACGAGCAGTACTTC.